This is a list of T cell receptor beta chains from one sample in a study of blood T cell repertoires in COVID-19. The table came from immunoSEQ multiplex PCR; TCRdb's copy has only in-frame clones and leaves some out. The table records around 260,000 clones, about 86% of them present only once. Source material: PBMCs or T cells enriched from blood (not recorded which). The receptors were sampled from a young man with acute COVID-19. CDR3s include the opening cysteine and the closing phenylalanine or tryptophan. D genes are given only for firm matches. Rows may omit the clone size; those that give it use once, few, many or a size class.

clone size: NA; V gene: TRBV3-1/TRBV3-2; J gene: TRBJ2-3; D gene: TRBD2; CDR3 DNA: TGTGCCAGCAGCGGGCTAGCGGGGGGAAGAGATACGCAGTATTTT; CDR3 protein: CASSGLAGGRDTQYF
clone size: NA; V gene: TRBV24-1; J gene: TRBJ1-2; D gene: NA; CDR3 DNA: TGTGCCACCAGTGACTCCGGGAAGAGAGGGCCAGCTAGTGGCTACACCTTC; CDR3 protein: CATSDSGKRGPASGYTF
clone size: few; V gene: TRBV6-5; J gene: TRBJ2-1; D gene: TRBD1; CDR3 DNA: TGTGCCAGCAGTTACTCGGGACAGGGGGCTAGTGAGCAGTTCTTC; CDR3 protein: CASSYSGQGASEQFF
clone size: once; V gene: TRBV28; J gene: TRBJ2-5; D gene: NA; CDR3 DNA: TGTGCCAGCAGTTTAGGGAGTGTGAAGACCCAGTACTTC; CDR3 protein: CASSLGSVKTQYF
clone size: NA; V gene: TRBV3-1/TRBV3-2; J gene: TRBJ2-4; D gene: TRBD1; CDR3 DNA: TGTGCCAGCAGCCAATTGGGACAGTTAGCCAAAAACATTCAGTACTTC; CDR3 protein: CASSQLGQLAKNIQYF
clone size: NA; V gene: TRBV9; J gene: TRBJ2-2; D gene: TRBD2; CDR3 DNA: TGTGCCAGCAGCCCCCCCGGACTAGCAGCCGGGGAGCTGTTTTTT; CDR3 protein: CASSPPGLAAGELFF
clone size: once; V gene: TRBV27; J gene: TRBJ1-1; D gene: NA; CDR3 DNA: TGTGCCAGCATCGACCTCCGGGACACCCGGACTGAAGCTTTCTTT; CDR3 protein: CASIDLRDTRTEAFF
clone size: NA; V gene: TRBV28; J gene: TRBJ1-1; D gene: NA; CDR3 DNA: TGTGCCAGCAGTTTAGATCGTCCGGGGGGAGCTTTCTTT; CDR3 protein: CASSLDRPGGAFF
clone size: once; V gene: TRBV7-9; J gene: TRBJ1-1; D gene: NA; CDR3 DNA: TGTGCCAGCAGCTTAGGTCTTGCTGAAGCTTTCTTT; CDR3 protein: CASSLGLAEAFF
clone size: NA; V gene: TRBV29-1; J gene: TRBJ1-1; D gene: TRBD1; CDR3 DNA: TGCAGCGGTGGACAGGGTGCAACCTCTGAAGCTTTCTTT; CDR3 protein: CSGGQGATSEAFF
clone size: NA; V gene: TRBV5-1; J gene: TRBJ2-3; D gene: TRBD1; CDR3 DNA: TGTGCCAGCAGCTTAAGCCGGGACAGGGGGCCCAAAGATACGCAGTATTTT; CDR3 protein: CASSLSRDRGPKDTQYF
clone size: NA; V gene: TRBV6-5; J gene: TRBJ2-2; D gene: TRBD2; CDR3 DNA: TGTGCCAGCAGTACGCGGGCGGGGGGCACCGGGGAGCTGTTTTTT; CDR3 protein: CASSTRAGGTGELFF
clone size: NA; V gene: TRBV6-5; J gene: TRBJ1-4; D gene: NA; CDR3 DNA: TGTGCCAGCAGTACCAGGGAGGGTGAAAAACTGTTTTTT; CDR3 protein: CASSTREGEKLFF
clone size: NA; V gene: TRBV15; J gene: TRBJ1-5; D gene: NA; CDR3 DNA: TGTGCCACCAGCAGAGATCGCGTCGGGAACAATCAGCCCCAGCATTTT; CDR3 protein: CATSRDRVGNNQPQHF
clone size: NA; V gene: TRBV10-2; J gene: TRBJ2-1; D gene: TRBD2; CDR3 DNA: TGCGCCAGCTTCCACGAGAGAGCGGGAGTGGGCCATGAGCAGTTCTTC; CDR3 protein: CASFHERAGVGHEQFF
clone size: few; V gene: TRBV11-1; J gene: TRBJ1-6; D gene: NA; CDR3 DNA: TGTGCCAGCAGCCGACAGGTGGATTCACCCCTCCACTTT; CDR3 protein: CASSRQVDSPLHF
clone size: once; V gene: TRBV18; J gene: TRBJ2-3; D gene: TRBD2; CDR3 DNA: TGTGCCAGCTCACAGACTAGCGGGAGGGATACGCAGTATTTT; CDR3 protein: CASSQTSGRDTQYF
clone size: few; V gene: TRBV5-1; J gene: TRBJ2-2; D gene: TRBD2; CDR3 DNA: TGCGCCAGCAGCCACGGGACTAGCGGGGGGGCTAACCGGGACACCGGGGAGCTGTTTTTT; CDR3 protein: CASSHGTSGGANRDTGELFF
clone size: NA; V gene: TRBV3-1/TRBV3-2; J gene: TRBJ1-3; D gene: TRBD1; CDR3 DNA: TGTGCCAGCAGCCATAGCAGGAGGGGGCGAGGAAACACCATATATTTT; CDR3 protein: CASSHSRRGRGNTIYF
clone size: NA; V gene: TRBV13; J gene: TRBJ1-6; D gene: NA; CDR3 DNA: TGTGCCAGCAGCTTAGCCGTAAATTCACCCCTCCACTTT; CDR3 protein: CASSLAVNSPLHF
clone size: NA; V gene: TRBV5-1; J gene: TRBJ1-1; D gene: TRBD1; CDR3 DNA: TGTGCCAGCAGCTTGGGAGGGACAGGGAATTATGAAGCTTTCTTT; CDR3 protein: CASSLGGTGNYEAFF
clone size: NA; V gene: TRBV5-4; J gene: TRBJ2-2; D gene: NA; CDR3 DNA: TGTGCCAGCAGTAGGGGGGGGAGAACCTGGTCCGCGAACACCGGGGAGCTGTTTTTT; CDR3 protein: CASSRGGRTWSANTGELFF
clone size: NA; V gene: TRBV9; J gene: TRBJ1-6; D gene: NA; CDR3 DNA: TGTGCCAGCAGCCCATCCGTCGGGACTGATTATAATTCACCCCTCCACTTT; CDR3 protein: CASSPSVGTDYNSPLHF
clone size: NA; V gene: TRBV15; J gene: TRBJ2-1; D gene: TRBD2; CDR3 DNA: TGTGCCACCAGCAGAGAGGCGGGAGACAATGAGCAGTTCTTC; CDR3 protein: CATSREAGDNEQFF
clone size: once; V gene: TRBV2; J gene: TRBJ2-5; D gene: NA; CDR3 DNA: TGTGCCAGCAGCGGGGAGGGGGGTATCCAAGAGACCCAGTACTTC; CDR3 protein: CASSGEGGIQETQYF
clone size: few; V gene: TRBV19; J gene: TRBJ1-1; D gene: NA; CDR3 DNA: TGTGCCAGTAGGCAGGTGAACACTGAAGCTTTCTTT; CDR3 protein: CASRQVNTEAFF
clone size: NA; V gene: TRBV18; J gene: TRBJ1-6; D gene: TRBD1; CDR3 DNA: TGTGCCAGCTCACCAGCGGGACAGATAAATTCACCCCTCCACTTT; CDR3 protein: CASSPAGQINSPLHF
clone size: NA; V gene: TRBV28; J gene: TRBJ1-4; D gene: NA; CDR3 DNA: TGTGCCAGCAGTCCGCCTGGGCAGCCTAATGAAAAACTGTTTTTT; CDR3 protein: CASSPPGQPNEKLFF
clone size: NA; V gene: TRBV4-2; J gene: TRBJ1-5; D gene: NA; CDR3 DNA: TGTGCCAGCAGCCCTGATCAGCCCCAGCATTTT; CDR3 protein: CASSPDQPQHF
clone size: NA; V gene: TRBV2; J gene: TRBJ2-1; D gene: TRBD2; CDR3 DNA: TGTGCCAGCACCACCCTAGCGGGGGGACCCAATGAGCAGTTCTTC; CDR3 protein: CASTTLAGGPNEQFF
clone size: NA; V gene: TRBV6-2/TRBV6-3; J gene: TRBJ2-5; D gene: NA; CDR3 DNA: TGTGCCAGCAGTTACTCGTGGCAGGGTCAAGAGACCCAGTACTTC; CDR3 protein: CASSYSWQGQETQYF
clone size: NA; V gene: TRBV21-1; J gene: TRBJ1-6; D gene: NA; CDR3 DNA: TGTGCCAGCAGCAAGACTCGCAGGGTCGGATGGACCTATAATTCACCCCTCCACTTT; CDR3 protein: CASSKTRRVGWTYNSPLHF
clone size: NA; V gene: TRBV5-1; J gene: TRBJ2-2; D gene: NA; CDR3 DNA: TGCGCCAGCAGCTTGGAAGTAGAGACCGGGGAGCTGTTTTTT; CDR3 protein: CASSLEVETGELFF
clone size: NA; V gene: TRBV6-5; J gene: TRBJ1-1; D gene: NA; CDR3 DNA: TGTGCCAGCAGTTACGGAGGGACGAACACTGAAGCTTTCTTT; CDR3 protein: CASSYGGTNTEAFF
clone size: NA; V gene: TRBV6-1; J gene: TRBJ1-3; D gene: TRBD1; CDR3 DNA: TGTGCCAGCAGTGAAGCCGGCGAAGGGGGCAACACCATATATTTT; CDR3 protein: CASSEAGEGGNTIYF
clone size: NA; V gene: TRBV28; J gene: TRBJ1-5; D gene: NA; CDR3 DNA: TGTGCCAGCAGTTTGTCACAGCACAATCAGCCCCAGCATTTT; CDR3 protein: CASSLSQHNQPQHF
clone size: NA; V gene: TRBV7-2; J gene: TRBJ2-2; D gene: NA; CDR3 DNA: TGTGCCAGCACCTTGGGGGGATACGGGGAGCTGTTTTTT; CDR3 protein: CASTLGGYGELFF
clone size: NA; V gene: TRBV19; J gene: TRBJ2-1; D gene: TRBD1; CDR3 DNA: TGTGCCAGTACTAAAGCCGGGACAGGGGCCTACAATGAGCAGTTCTTC; CDR3 protein: CASTKAGTGAYNEQFF
clone size: once; V gene: TRBV24-1; J gene: TRBJ1-2; D gene: TRBD1; CDR3 DNA: TGTGCCACCAGCTCGGACAGGTCGGGTGGCTACACCTTC; CDR3 protein: CATSSDRSGGYTF
clone size: NA; V gene: TRBV6-5; J gene: TRBJ1-3; D gene: NA; CDR3 DNA: TGTGCCAGCAGGGTGGGGGCCGGTGGAAACACCATATATTTT; CDR3 protein: CASRVGAGGNTIYF
clone size: NA; V gene: TRBV5-1; J gene: TRBJ1-1; D gene: TRBD1; CDR3 DNA: TGCGCCAGCAGCTTTCAGGGGGCAGCTGAAGCTTTCTTT; CDR3 protein: CASSFQGAAEAFF
clone size: NA; V gene: TRBV7-2; J gene: TRBJ1-2; D gene: NA; CDR3 DNA: TGTGCCAGCAGCTTGTCCTTCCAGGGATCGGGTGGCTACACCTTC; CDR3 protein: CASSLSFQGSGGYTF
clone size: NA; V gene: TRBV5-1; J gene: TRBJ1-1; D gene: TRBD1; CDR3 DNA: TGCGCCAGCAGCGAGGGGACAGGGTCCCTGAACACTGAAGCTTTCTTT; CDR3 protein: CASSEGTGSLNTEAFF
clone size: NA; V gene: TRBV5-1; J gene: TRBJ2-6; D gene: NA; CDR3 DNA: TGCGCCAGCAGCTTGACAGGTACCTCTGGGGCCAACGTCCTGACTTTC; CDR3 protein: CASSLTGTSGANVLTF
clone size: NA; V gene: TRBV7-2; J gene: TRBJ1-5; D gene: NA; CDR3 DNA: TGTGCCAGCAGTAACAGGGTGAGCAATCAGCCCCAGCATTTT; CDR3 protein: CASSNRVSNQPQHF
clone size: NA; V gene: TRBV25-1; J gene: TRBJ2-6; D gene: TRBD1; CDR3 DNA: TGTGCCAGCAGTGAACGTCGGACAGGGAGTGGGGCCAACGTCCTGACTTTC; CDR3 protein: CASSERRTGSGANVLTF
clone size: NA; V gene: TRBV9; J gene: TRBJ1-1; D gene: TRBD1; CDR3 DNA: TGTGCCAGCAGCATCGGACAGGGGCAGAACACTGAAGCTTTCTTT; CDR3 protein: CASSIGQGQNTEAFF